This T cell receptor (beta chain) came from a study of identifying expanded T cells in peripheral blood. Study results and caveats: Approximately two-week clone count variance significantly increased as total template count grew.

Produced via immunoSEQ multiplex PCR; TCRdb's table is partial and in-frame only. Of about 90,000 clones in the sample, around 88% were seen once. Healthy donors had no documented immune events, such as infections, while sampled. Germline CDR1 is GTSNPN and CDR2 is SVGIG (reference sequence). The CDR3 runs 13 residues. Trimming removed 0 bases from V and 8 bases from J, with 13 bases in between. Concerning this clone itself: Its antigen is undetermined.

Sequencing was carried out using blood. The rearrangement uses TRBV30 and TRBJ1-2; tentatively, D is TRBD1 (5 bases). The sequence came from a person between 18 and 69 years old in good health. The CDR3 DNA is TGTGCCTGGAGTGTAGAGGCCCGGGGGGGCTACACCTTC. This translates into CAWSVEARGGYTF.